These T cell receptor beta chains were read from a single sample in a study of cytomegalovirus exposure and HLA in healthy donors. Sequencing was performed with immunoSEQ multiplex PCR; in TCRdb, only in-frame clones are kept and a portion is missing. The table includes around 200,000 clones, around three quarters detected once. The sequenced sample consisted of PBMCs. All receptors come from a man in his forties in good health and CMV-seronegative. CDR3s include the opening cysteine and the closing phenylalanine or tryptophan. A D gene is named only where the DNA matches it firmly. A row's size may be missing; if present it is once, few, many or a size class.

d_call	clone_size	v_call	j_call	cdr3_nt	cdr3_aa
TRBD1	.	TRBV19	TRBJ2-4	TGTGCCAGTAGTATAGCTAATCCGGGACAGGGTAGGATTCAGTACTTC	CASSIANPGQGRIQYF
.	.	TRBV7-8	TRBJ1-5	TGTGCCAGCAGCTTTGGGGCCCGCAATCAGCCCCAGCATTTT	CASSFGARNQPQHF
.	few	TRBV5-5	TRBJ2-7	TGTGCCAGCAGCCACAACCAGGGGCCCTACGAGCAGTACTTC	CASSHNQGPYEQYF
.	.	TRBV6-5	TRBJ2-2	TGTGCCAGCAGAATAGAGAACACCGGGGAGCTGTTTTTT	CASRIENTGELFF
TRBD1	.	TRBV7-6	TRBJ1-1	TGTGCCAGCAGCCACATCAATTCAGGGGGAGACACTGAAGCTTTCTTT	CASSHINSGGDTEAFF
.	.	TRBV27	TRBJ2-1	TGTGCCAGCACCAAGCGGAACTCCTACAATGAGCAGTTCTTC	CASTKRNSYNEQFF
.	.	TRBV7-9	TRBJ2-1	TGTGCCAGCAGCTTAGTCCCGACGGCGGGCAATGAGCAGTTCTTC	CASSLVPTAGNEQFF
TRBD2	.	TRBV27	TRBJ2-3	TGTGCCAGCACTACCTACTCGTCTAGCGGGAGAACAGATACGCAGTATTTT	CASTTYSSSGRTDTQYF
TRBD2	.	TRBV5-1	TRBJ2-7	TGCGCCAGCAGCTTGGAAAGCGGGAGCTCCTACGAGCAGTACTTC	CASSLESGSSYEQYF
TRBD1	.	TRBV6-5	TRBJ1-5	TGTGCCAGCAACGAGGGACAGCTAGATCAGCCCCAGCATTTT	CASNEGQLDQPQHF
.	.	TRBV7-8	TRBJ1-4	TGTGCCAGCAGCTTAGGAGCCCCTAATGAAAAACTGTTTTTT	CASSLGAPNEKLFF
.	.	TRBV2	TRBJ2-1	TGTGCCAGCAGTGATGTTGGGCTCGGCTACAATGAGCAGTTCTTC	CASSDVGLGYNEQFF
.	.	TRBV5-1	TRBJ2-5	TGCGCCAGCAGCTTGGAGGCTATCTCTCCGGGGGAGACCCAGTACTTC	CASSLEAISPGETQYF
.	.	TRBV11-2	TRBJ2-2	TGTGCCAGCAGCTTGGAGCACAGGGTTGGCGGGGAGCTGTTTTTT	CASSLEHRVGGELFF
.	.	TRBV7-2	TRBJ2-3	TGTGCCAGCAGCTTAGCGGGCCCCGTCTCTAGCACAGATACGCAGTATTTT	CASSLAGPVSSTDTQYF
.	.	TRBV5-4	TRBJ2-7	TGTGCCAGCAGCTTGATGGACTTATCCTACGAGCAGTACTTC	CASSLMDLSYEQYF
TRBD2	.	TRBV7-9	TRBJ2-1	TGTGCCAGCAGCTCGAACTTACTAGCGGGAGCGCGGAATGAGCAGTTCTTC	CASSSNLLAGARNEQFF
.	few	TRBV4-3	TRBJ1-1	TGCGCCAGCAGCCAAGAAACAGCATCTTCCTTGAACACTGAAGCTTTCTTT	CASSQETASSLNTEAFF
TRBD1	.	TRBV6-1	TRBJ1-3	TGTGCCAGCAGTCCTAACAGGGGCCCTGGAAACACCATATATTTT	CASSPNRGPGNTIYF
TRBD1	.	TRBV5-6	TRBJ2-2	TGTGCCAGCAGCATACTGACAGGGGATTACACCGGGGAGCTGTTTTTT	CASSILTGDYTGELFF
TRBD2	.	TRBV5-6	TRBJ2-1	TGTGCCAGCAGCTTGGTATCTGCGGGGGACCAAAGCTCCTACAATGAGCAGTTCTTC	CASSLVSAGDQSSYNEQFF